This TCR beta chain stems from a study of PD-1 blockade in classical Hodgkin lymphoma. General study points: A significant rise in TCR diversity was seen by C4D1 for CD4+ cells but not for CD8+ cells. Similar baseline diversity was found in complete responders and newly diagnosed patients. Newly diagnosed patients reportedly trailed healthy donors in baseline TCR diversity.

As to this clone: The antigen remains unidentified.

V gave up 7 bases and J gave up 0 bases, with 16 bases separating them. The CDR3 is 16 residues long. CDR1 is MDHEN and CDR2 is SYDVKM in the germline V gene. Every patient experienced relapse after autologous stem cell transplantation, and brentuximab vedotin exposure varied. It was by magnetic negative selection that CD4+ T cells were purified from thawed PBMCs. The repertoire was sequenced with immunoSEQ multiplex PCR; TCRdb's copy has only in-frame clones and lacks some. The sample shows some 8,500 clones, 80% to 85% of them seen only once. The rearrangement uses TRBV28 and TRBJ2-1; TRBD2 is a possible D gene (5 bases). The sample in question was CD4+ T cells from blood, obtained at baseline. The sequence was collected from a human donor with classical Hodgkin lymphoma. CDR3 region: CASTVSTGSSYNEQFF. The CDR3 coding sequence is TGTGCCAGCACTGTTAGTACGGGAAGCTCCTACAATGAGCAGTTCTTC.